Below, one T cell receptor beta chain is given with its context. This specimen belongs to a study of OX40 agonist ivuxolimab in advanced cancers. The CDR3 has 15 residues. V lost 8 bases to trimming and J lost 1 base, with 15 bases between them. Germline V gene data show CDR1 as SNHLY and CDR2 as FYNNEI. Measured with immunoSEQ multiplex PCR; TCRdb has only the in-frame clones, and not every one. Of about 79,000 clones listed, roughly 88% are singletons. Prior autoimmune disease or systemic immunosuppression barred patients. Sequenced material: CD4+ or CD8+ T cells sorted from blood, taken in a trial of the OX40 agonist ivuxolimab. This chain links TRBV2 with TRBJ2-1; no clear D. The receptor comes from an adult with an advanced solid tumor such as melanoma, head and neck, liver or kidney cancer. CDR3 amino acids: CASDWAERSYNEQFF. The CDR3 region has the DNA TGTGCCAGCGATTGGGCGGAAAGGTCCTACAATGAGCAGTTCTTC.